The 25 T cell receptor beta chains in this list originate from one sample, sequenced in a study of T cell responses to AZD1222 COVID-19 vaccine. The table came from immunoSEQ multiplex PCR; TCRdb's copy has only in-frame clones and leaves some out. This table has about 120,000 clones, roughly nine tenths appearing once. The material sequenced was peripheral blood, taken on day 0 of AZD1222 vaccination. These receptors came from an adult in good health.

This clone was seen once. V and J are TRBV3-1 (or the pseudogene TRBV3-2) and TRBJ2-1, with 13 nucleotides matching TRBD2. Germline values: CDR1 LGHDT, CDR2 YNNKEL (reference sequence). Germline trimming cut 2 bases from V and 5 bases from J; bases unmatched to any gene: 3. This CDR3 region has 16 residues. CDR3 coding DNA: TGTGCCAGCAGCCAACTAGGACTAGCGGGGGACAATGAGCAGTTCTTC. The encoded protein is CASSQLGLAGDNEQFF.

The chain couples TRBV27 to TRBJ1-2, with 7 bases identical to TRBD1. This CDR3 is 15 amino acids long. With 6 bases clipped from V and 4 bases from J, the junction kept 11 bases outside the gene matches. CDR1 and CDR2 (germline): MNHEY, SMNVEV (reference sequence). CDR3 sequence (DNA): TGTGCCAGCAGCCGTCGGGCCCAGGGGGGCTATGGCTACACCTTC. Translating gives CASSRRAQGGYGYTF.

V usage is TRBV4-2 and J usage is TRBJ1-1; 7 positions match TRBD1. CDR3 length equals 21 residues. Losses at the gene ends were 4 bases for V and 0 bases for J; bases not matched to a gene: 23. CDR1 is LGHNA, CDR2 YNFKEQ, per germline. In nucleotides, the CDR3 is TGTGCCAGCAGCCTCATCCAAGGCGGGACAGTCCCTACGAGCATGAACACTGAAGCTTTCTTT. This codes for CASSLIQGGTVPTSMNTEAFF.

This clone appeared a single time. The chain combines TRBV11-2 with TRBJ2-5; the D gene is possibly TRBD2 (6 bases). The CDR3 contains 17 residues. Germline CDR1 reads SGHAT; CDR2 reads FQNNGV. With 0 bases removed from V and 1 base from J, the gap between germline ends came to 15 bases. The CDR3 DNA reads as TGTGCCAGCAGCTTAGATCACGGAGGGTCTCCCCAAGAGACCCAGTACTTC. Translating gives CASSLDHGGSPQETQYF.

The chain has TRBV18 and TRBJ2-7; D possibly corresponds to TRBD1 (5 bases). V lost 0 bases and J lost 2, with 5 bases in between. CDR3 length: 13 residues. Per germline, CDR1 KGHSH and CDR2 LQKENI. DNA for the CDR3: TGTGCCAGCTCACCACCGGACACCTACGAGCAGTACTTC. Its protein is CASSPPDTYEQYF.

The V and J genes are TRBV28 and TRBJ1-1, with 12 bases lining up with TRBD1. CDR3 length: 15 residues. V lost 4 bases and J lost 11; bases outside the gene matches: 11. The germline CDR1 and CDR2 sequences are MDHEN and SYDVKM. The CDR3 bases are TGTGCCAGCAGTTCATATGCGTTGGGACAGGGGGCGGCTTTCTTT. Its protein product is CASSSYALGQGAAFF. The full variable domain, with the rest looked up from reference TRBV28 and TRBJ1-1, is DVKVTQSSRYLVKRTGEKVFLECVQDMDHENMFWYRQDPGLGLRLIYFSYDVKMKEKGDIPEGYSVSREKKERFSLILESASTNQTSMYLCASSSYALGQGAAFFGQGTRLTVV.

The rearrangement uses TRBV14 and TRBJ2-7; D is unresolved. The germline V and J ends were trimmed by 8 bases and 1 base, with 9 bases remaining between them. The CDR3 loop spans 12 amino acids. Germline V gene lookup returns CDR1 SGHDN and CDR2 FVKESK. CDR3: CASGRSSYEQYF. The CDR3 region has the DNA TGTGCCAGCGGACGGTCTTCCTACGAGCAGTACTTC.

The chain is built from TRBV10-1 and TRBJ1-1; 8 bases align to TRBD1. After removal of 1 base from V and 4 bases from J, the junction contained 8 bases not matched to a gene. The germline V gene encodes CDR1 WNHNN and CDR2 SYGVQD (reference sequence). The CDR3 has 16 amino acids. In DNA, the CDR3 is TGCGCCAGCAGTGAGTGCTCAGGGGGCAGGAGCACTGAAGCTTTCTTT. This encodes CASSECSGGRSTEAFF.

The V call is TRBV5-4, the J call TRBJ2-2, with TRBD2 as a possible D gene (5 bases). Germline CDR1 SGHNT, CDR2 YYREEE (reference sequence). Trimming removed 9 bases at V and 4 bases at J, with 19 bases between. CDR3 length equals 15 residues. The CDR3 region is CATEVRGWGTGELFF. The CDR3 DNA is TGTGCCACCGAGGTCCGGGGATGGGGCACCGGGGAGCTGTTTTTT.

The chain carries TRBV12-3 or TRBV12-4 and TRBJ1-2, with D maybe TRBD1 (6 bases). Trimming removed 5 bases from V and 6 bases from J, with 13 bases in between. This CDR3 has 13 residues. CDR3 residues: CASSKDRRDGYTF. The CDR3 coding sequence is TGTGCCAGCAGTAAAGACAGGCGGGATGGCTACACCTTC.

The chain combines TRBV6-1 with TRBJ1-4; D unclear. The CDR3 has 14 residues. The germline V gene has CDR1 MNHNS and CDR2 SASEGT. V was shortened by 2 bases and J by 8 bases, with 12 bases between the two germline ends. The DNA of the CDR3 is TGTGCCAGCAGTGAACAAGGTCCAAACGAAAAACTGTTTTTT. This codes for CASSEQGPNEKLFF.

The CDR3 bases are TGTGCCAGCAGTTACTCGAGTCCGGGGGCGGGTGAAAAACTGTTTTTT. Translation: CASSYSSPGAGEKLFF. The V gene is TRBV6-5, the J gene TRBJ1-4; D possibly corresponds to TRBD1 (6 bases). Trimming removed 0 bases at V and 7 bases at J, with 15 bases between. From germline, CDR1 is MNHEY and CDR2 SVGAGI. This CDR3 region has 16 residues.

The CDR3 here is CASSLLWGHYGYTF. CDR3 bases: TGTGCCAGCAGCTTGCTCTGGGGCCACTATGGCTACACCTTC. The chain combines TRBV5-6 with TRBJ1-2; possibly TRBD1 for D (5 bases). This CDR3 has 14 residues. Trimming pared 1 base from V and 3 bases from J, leaving 10 bases between. Germline CDR1 and CDR2: SGHDT and YYEEEE.

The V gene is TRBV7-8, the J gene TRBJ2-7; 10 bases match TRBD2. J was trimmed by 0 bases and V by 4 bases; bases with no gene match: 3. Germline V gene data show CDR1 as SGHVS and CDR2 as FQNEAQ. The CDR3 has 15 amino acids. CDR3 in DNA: TGTGCCAGCAGCTGGAGCGGGGGGGCCTCCTACGAGCAGTACTTC. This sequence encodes CASSWSGGASYEQYF.

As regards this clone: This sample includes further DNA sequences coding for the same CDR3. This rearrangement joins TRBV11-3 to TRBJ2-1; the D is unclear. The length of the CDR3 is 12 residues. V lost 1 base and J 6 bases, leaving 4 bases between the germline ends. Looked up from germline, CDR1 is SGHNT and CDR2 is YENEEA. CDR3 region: CASSLVRNEQFF. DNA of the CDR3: TGTGCCAGCAGCTTAGTCCGCAATGAGCAGTTCTTC. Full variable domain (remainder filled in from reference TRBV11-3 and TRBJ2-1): EAGVVQSPRYKIIEKKQPVAFWCNPISGHNTLYWYLQNLGQGPELLIRYENEEAVDDSQLPKDRFSAERLKGVDSTLKIQPAELGDSAVYLCASSLVRNEQFFGPGTRLTVL.

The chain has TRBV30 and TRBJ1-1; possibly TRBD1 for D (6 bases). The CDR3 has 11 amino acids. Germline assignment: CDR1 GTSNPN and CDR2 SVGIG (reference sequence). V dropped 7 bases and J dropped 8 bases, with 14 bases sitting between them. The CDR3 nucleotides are TGTGCCTCCACTTGGGGGCAGGAAGCTTTCTTT. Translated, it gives CASTWGQEAFF.

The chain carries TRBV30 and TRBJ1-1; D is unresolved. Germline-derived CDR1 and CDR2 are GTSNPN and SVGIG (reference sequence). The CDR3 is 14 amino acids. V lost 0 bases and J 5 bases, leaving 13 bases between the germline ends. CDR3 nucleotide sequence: TGTGCCTGGAGTGTAATCGGTCAAGGGACTGAAGCTTTCTTT. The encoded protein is CAWSVIGQGTEAFF.

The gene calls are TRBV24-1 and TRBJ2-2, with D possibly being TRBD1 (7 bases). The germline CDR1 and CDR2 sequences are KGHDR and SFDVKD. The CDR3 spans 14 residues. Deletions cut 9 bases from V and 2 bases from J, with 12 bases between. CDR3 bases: TGTGCCACCCCGGAGGGGGCAAACACCGGGGAGCTGTTTTTT. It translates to CATPEGANTGELFF.

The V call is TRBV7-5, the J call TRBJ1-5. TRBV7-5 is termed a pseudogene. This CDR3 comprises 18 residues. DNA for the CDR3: TGTGCCAGAAGCTTAGTCCGGACGGACCTCTATAGCAATCAGCCCCAGCATTTT. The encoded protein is CARSLVRTDLYSNQPQHF.

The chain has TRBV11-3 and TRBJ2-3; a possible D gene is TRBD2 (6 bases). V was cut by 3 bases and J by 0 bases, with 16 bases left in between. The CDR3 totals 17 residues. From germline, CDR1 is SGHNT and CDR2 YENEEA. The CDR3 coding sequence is TGTGCCAGCAGCTTCGGCAAGCGGGCCCCTAGCACAGATACGCAGTATTTT. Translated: CASSFGKRAPSTDTQYF.

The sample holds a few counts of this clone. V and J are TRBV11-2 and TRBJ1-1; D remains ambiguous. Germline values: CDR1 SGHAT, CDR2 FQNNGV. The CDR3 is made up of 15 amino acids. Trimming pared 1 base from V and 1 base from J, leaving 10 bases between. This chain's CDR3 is CASSLATNENTEAFF. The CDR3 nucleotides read TGTGCCAGCAGCTTAGCCACTAATGAGAACACTGAAGCTTTCTTT.

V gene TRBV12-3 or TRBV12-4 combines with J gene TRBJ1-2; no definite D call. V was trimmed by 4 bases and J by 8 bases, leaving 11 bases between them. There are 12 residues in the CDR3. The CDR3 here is CASSYGTKGYTF. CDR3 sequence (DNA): TGTGCCAGCAGTTACGGCACGAAGGGCTACACCTTC.

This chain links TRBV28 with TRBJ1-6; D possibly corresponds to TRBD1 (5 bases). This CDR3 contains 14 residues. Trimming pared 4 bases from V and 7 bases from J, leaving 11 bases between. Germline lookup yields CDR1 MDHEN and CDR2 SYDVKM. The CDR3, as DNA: TGTGCCAGCAGTTCACCGGGACGAAATTCACCCCTCCACTTT. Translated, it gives CASSSPGRNSPLHF.

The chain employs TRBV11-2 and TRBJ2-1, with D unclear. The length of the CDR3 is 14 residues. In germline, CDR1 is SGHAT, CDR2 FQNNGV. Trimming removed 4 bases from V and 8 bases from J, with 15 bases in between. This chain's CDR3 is CASSSYAGWDEQFF. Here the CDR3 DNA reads TGTGCCAGCAGCTCTTACGCCGGCTGGGATGAGCAGTTCTTC.

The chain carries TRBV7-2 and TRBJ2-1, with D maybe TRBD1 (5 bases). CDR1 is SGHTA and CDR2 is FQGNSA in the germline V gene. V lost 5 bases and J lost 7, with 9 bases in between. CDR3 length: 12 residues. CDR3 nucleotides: TGTGCCAGCAGCCCCAGGGATAATGAGCAGTTCTTC. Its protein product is CASSPRDNEQFF. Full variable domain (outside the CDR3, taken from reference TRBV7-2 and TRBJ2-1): GAGVSQSPSNKVTEKGKDVELRCDPISGHTALYWYRQSLGQGLEFLIYFQGNSAPDKSGLPSDRFSAERTGGSVSTLTIQRTQQEDSAVYLCASSPRDNEQFFGPGTRLTVL.